These 22 T cell receptor beta chains came from one sample sequenced in a study of blood T cell repertoires in COVID-19. Using immunoSEQ multiplex PCR, the repertoire was profiled, and TCRdb retains in-frame clones only, with some absent. The profile covers 250,000 to 350,000 clones, with around nine tenths appearing a single time and roughly 10% taken by the ten largest. The sample consisted of peripheral blood. The receptors derive from a woman in her 30s with COVID-19, enrolled during active disease.

The rearrangement links TRBV5-6 to TRBJ2-1; unclear D gene. The CDR3 is made up of 13 amino acids. V was clipped by 3 bases and J by 8 bases, with 12 bases between them. Germline V lookup: CDR1 SGHDT, CDR2 YYEEEE. The CDR3 bases are TGTGCCAGCAGCTCGAACGTTCGCGATGAGCAGTTCTTC. Translating gives CASSSNVRDEQFF. Looking up the rest from reference TRBV5-6 and TRBJ2-1 gives the full variable domain: DAGVTQSPTHLIKTRGQQVTLRCSPKSGHDTVSWYQQALGQGPQFIFQYYEEEERQRGNFPDRFSGHQFPNYSSELNVNALLLGDSALYLCASSSNVRDEQFFGPGTRLTVL.

This clone was observed a single time. V usage is TRBV10-3 and J usage is TRBJ2-7; D is unclear. This CDR3 spans 13 amino acids. From germline, CDR1 is ENHRY and CDR2 SYGVKD. V lost 0 bases and J lost 2, with 5 bases in between. CDR3: CAISESAAYEQYF. The DNA for the CDR3 is TGTGCCATCAGTGAGTCGGCAGCCTACGAGCAGTACTTC.

The V and J genes are TRBV7-3 and TRBJ2-1; 7 nucleotides match TRBD2. CDR3 length equals 15 residues. V shed 5 bases and J 4 bases; nucleotides not matched to a gene: 8. Germline CDR1 is SGHTA and CDR2 is FQGTGA. The CDR3 is CASSPVAGLYNEQFF. The CDR3 nucleotides are TGTGCCAGCAGCCCCGTAGCGGGCCTTTACAATGAGCAGTTCTTC.

This clone was seen a few times. As DNA, the CDR3 is TGTGCCAGCAGCCCCTCGGACTACCTCTACGAGCAGTACTTC. It translates to CASSPSDYLYEQYF. This chain links TRBV27 with TRBJ2-7, with D tentatively TRBD2 (6 bases). This CDR3 is 14 amino acids long. Germline CDR1 reads MNHEY; CDR2 reads SMNVEV (reference sequence). The V and J ends lost 6 bases and 3 bases respectively, with 15 bases between them.

This rearrangement joins TRBV19 to TRBJ1-5, with a possible D match to TRBD1 (5 bases). Looked up from germline, CDR1 is LNHDA and CDR2 is SQIVND (reference sequence). The CDR3 is 13 amino acids. V was clipped by 1 base and J by 6 bases, with 7 bases between them. CDR3 protein: CASSIAGGQPQHF. The CDR3 coding sequence is TGTGCCAGTAGTATAGCCGGGGGTCAGCCCCAGCATTTT.

The chain recombines TRBV29-1 with TRBJ2-2, with D uncertain. Trimming cost V 7 bases and J 3 bases, with 12 bases left between them. CDR1 and CDR2 (germline): SQVTM, ANQGSEA. The CDR3 loop spans 13 amino acids. The CDR3 loop reads CSARVSDTGELFF. CDR3 coding DNA: TGCAGCGCCCGAGTGAGCGACACCGGGGAGCTGTTTTTT.

The chain combines TRBV7-8 with TRBJ2-3, with TRBD2 matching 9 bases. CDR3 length: 17 amino acids. V lost 5 bases and J lost 0; bases outside the gene matches: 9. Germline V gene sequence: CDR1 SGHVS, CDR2 FQNEAQ. The chain's CDR3 is CASSTIGLASSTDTQYF. DNA of the CDR3: TGTGCCAGCAGCACCATCGGACTAGCGAGCAGCACAGATACGCAGTATTTT. Variable domain in full (rest from reference TRBV7-8 and TRBJ2-3): GAGVSQSPRYKVAKRGQDVALRCDPISGHVSLFWYQQALGQGPEFLTYFQNEAQLDKSGLPSDRFFAERPEGSVSTLKIQRTQQEDSAVYLCASSTIGLASSTDTQYFGPGTRLTVL.

This chain connects TRBV2 to TRBJ1-6, with 10 positions matching TRBD1. CDR3 size: 13 residues. With 7 bases clipped from V and 8 bases from J, the junction kept 2 bases outside the gene matches. The germline V gene has CDR1 SNHLY and CDR2 FYNNEI. CDR3 sequence (DNA): TGTGCCAGCACGGGACAGGGGTATTCACCCCTCCACTTT. Amino acids: CASTGQGYSPLHF.

The rearrangement uses TRBV5-1 and TRBJ2-5; the D is unclear. The CDR3 totals 14 residues. The germline V and J ends were trimmed by 1 base and 5 bases, with 12 bases remaining between them. In germline, CDR1 is SGHRS, CDR2 YFSETQ. This CDR3 is CASSLLVPGETQYF. DNA for the CDR3: TGCGCCAGCAGCTTGTTAGTCCCCGGGGAGACCCAGTACTTC. The whole variable domain, remainder taken from reference TRBV5-1 and TRBJ2-5, is KAGVTQTPRYLIKTRGQQVTLSCSPISGHRSVSWYQQTPGQGLQFLFEYFSETQRNKGNFPGRFSGRQFSNSRSEMNVSTLELGDSALYLCASSLLVPGETQYFGPGTRLLVL.

This chain connects TRBV28 to TRBJ1-2, with D maybe TRBD1 (5 bases). This CDR3 contains 13 residues. V was cut by 6 bases and J by 2 bases, with 10 bases left in between. Germline-derived CDR1 and CDR2 are MDHEN and SYDVKM. The CDR3 nucleotides read TGTGCCAGCAGCGGGGGACTCAACTATGGCTACACCTTC. It specifies CASSGGLNYGYTF.

The gene calls are TRBV29-1 and TRBJ2-4; perhaps TRBD1 as D (6 bases). Germline CDR1 SQVTM, CDR2 ANQGSEA. V dropped 3 bases and J dropped 2 bases, with 17 bases sitting between them. The length of the CDR3 is 16 residues. CDR3 amino acids: CSVESYSGASKNIQYF. CDR3 in DNA: TGCAGCGTTGAGAGTTACTCAGGGGCTTCCAAAAACATTCAGTACTTC.

The rearrangement joins TRBV29-1 to TRBJ2-7; 13 positions match TRBD2. The CDR3 is made up of 13 amino acids. Germline trimming cut 6 bases from V and 3 bases from J; bases unmatched to any gene: 2. Germline V gene data show CDR1 as SQVTM and CDR2 as ANQGSEA. The CDR3 spells CSVRLAGGYEQYF. The DNA of the CDR3 is TGCAGCGTCCGACTAGCGGGAGGCTACGAGCAGTACTTC.

The chain recombines TRBV6-2 or TRBV6-3 with TRBJ2-7; TRBD2 aligns across 8 bases. CDR3 size: 16 residues. Per germline, CDR1 MNHEY and CDR2 SVGEGT. Trimming cost V 5 bases and J 2 bases; bases outside gene matches: 11. CDR3 sequence reads: CASSNPGGRSTYEQYF. The CDR3 nucleotides read TGTGCCAGCAGTAACCCTGGCGGGAGGAGTACCTACGAGCAGTACTTC.

The J gene is TRBJ2-1, the V gene TRBV11-2; tentatively, D is TRBD2 (5 bases). The CDR3 is 14 residues long. V was shortened by 0 bases and J by 15 bases, with 18 bases between the two germline ends. Germline CDR1 SGHAT, CDR2 FQNNGV. The CDR3 spells CASSLDDGGAGMFF. The CDR3 DNA follows: TGTGCCAGCAGCTTAGATGACGGAGGAGCTGGGATGTTCTTC.

The V call is TRBV6-5, the J call TRBJ1-1; 7 bases fit TRBD1. Trimming took 1 base from V and 1 from J; bases not matched to a gene: 3. The CDR3 contains 15 residues. Germline values: CDR1 MNHEY, CDR2 SVGAGI. CDR3 coding DNA: TGTGCCAGCAGTTACTTGTCAGGGGGGAACACTGAAGCTTTCTTT. Translated, it gives CASSYLSGGNTEAFF.

This clone turned up a few times. V is TRBV6-4 and J is TRBJ1-1; 7 bases are a match to TRBD1. With V trimmed by 6 bases and J by 1 base, 8 bases remained unmatched. The CDR3 totals 15 residues. Germline V gene data show CDR1 as MRHNA and CDR2 as SNTAGT. CDR3: CASRLNRGENTEAFF. DNA of the CDR3: TGTGCCAGCAGACTCAACAGGGGAGAGAACACTGAAGCTTTCTTT.

The J gene is TRBJ2-7, the V gene TRBV10-3; D is possibly TRBD2 (7 bases). Germline V lookup: CDR1 ENHRY, CDR2 SYGVKD. V was shortened by 7 bases and J by 6 bases, with 10 bases between the two germline ends. The CDR3 is 11 residues long. The CDR3 sequence: CAITGGSEQYF. In DNA form, the CDR3 reads TGTGCCATCACGGGGGGCTCCGAGCAGTACTTC.

This clone has more than one count but fewer than ten. The chain couples TRBV28 to TRBJ1-2; D is unclear. This CDR3 contains 13 residues. Per germline, CDR1 MDHEN and CDR2 SYDVKM. The V end was cut by 6 bases, the J end by 4 bases, with 12 bases between. Here the CDR3 reads CASRRTFSYGYTF. CDR3 sequence (DNA): TGTGCCAGCAGGAGAACTTTTAGCTATGGCTACACCTTC.

This chain connects TRBV4-1 to TRBJ2-2, with 8 bases lining up with TRBD1. Losses at the gene ends were 2 bases for V and 2 bases for J; bases not matched to a gene: 7. CDR3 length: 17 amino acids. Germline V gene data show CDR1 as MGHRA and CDR2 as YSYEKL. This CDR3 reads CASSQNVDRVNTGELFF. The CDR3 nucleotides read TGCGCCAGCAGCCAAAACGTGGACAGGGTAAACACCGGGGAGCTGTTTTTT.

This clone was seen only once. The chain links TRBV18 to TRBJ2-3, with a possible D match to TRBD2 (5 bases). CDR3 length equals 17 residues. V was cut by 6 bases and J by 2 bases, with 21 bases left in between. Germline CDR1 KGHSH, CDR2 LQKENI. The CDR3 is CASSPAPPRVLTDTQYF. The CDR3 bases are TGTGCCAGCTCCCCCGCACCCCCGCGGGTACTCACAGATACGCAGTATTTT.

The genes are TRBV9 and TRBJ2-3; perhaps TRBD1 as D (6 bases). The V end was cut by 3 bases, the J end by 5 bases, with 19 bases between. The length of the CDR3 is 16 residues. In germline, CDR1 is SGDLS, CDR2 YYNGEE. CDR3 sequence: CASSAGGGQGRDTQYF. CDR3 bases: TGTGCCAGCAGCGCTGGGGGTGGGCAGGGGAGAGATACGCAGTATTTT.

The chain is built from TRBV30 and TRBJ1-6; perhaps TRBD1 as D (6 bases). The V gene lost 4 bases and the J gene lost 11 bases, with 15 bases spanning the gap. Germline V gives CDR1 GTSNPN, CDR2 SVGIG (reference sequence). The CDR3 is made up of 13 amino acids. DNA of the CDR3: TGTGCCTGGACGAGGGGGTTCGCGACACCCCTCCACTTT. Amino acids: CAWTRGFATPLHF.